The clone carrying this T cell receptor (beta chain) was counted ten times or more. The antigen remains unidentified. The CDR3 has 13 residues. Germline CDR1 SGHAT, CDR2 FQDESV (reference sequence). V shed 5 bases and J shed 3 bases, with 11 bases lying between them. RNA transcripts provided the source from which TCR beta CDR3 regions were amplified. First-round RT-PCR with HTBI primers amplified the TCR CDR3 region. TCRdb itself ran the multiplex PCR reads through MiXCR, one entry per CDR3 protein. In the table there are over 450,000 distinct CDR3 sequences, approximately 17% of which are singletons. This sample is drawn from a study of T cells in Graves' hyperthyroidism and ophthalmopathy. Whole-study findings and limits: The majority of expanded thyroid clonotypes above 0.001 also appeared in blood.

The receptor was isolated from a woman in her late teens or twenties with Graves' ophthalmopathy. This chain joins TRBV11-1 and TRBJ2-7; possibly TRBD2 for D (6 bases). The sample comprised blood. DNA of the CDR3: TGTGCCAGCAGCGTCTTGGGAGGCTACGAGCAGTACTTC. This sequence encodes CASSVLGGYEQYF.